These 27 T cell receptor beta chains were all obtained from the same sample, sequenced in a study of identical twins. TCRdb reanalysed the 5' RACE reads using MiXCR and keeps one entry per CDR3 protein. The data contain about 240,000 distinct CDR3 sequences, 8% to 11% of them singletons. Sequenced sample: memory T cells sorted from blood. The source of these receptors is a man between 45 and 60 years old in good health.

This clonotype was detected only a few times. The chain couples TRBV12-3 or TRBV12-4 to TRBJ1-1, with TRBD1 as a possible D gene (5 bases). The CDR3 totals 14 residues. V was shortened by 1 base and J by 6 bases, with 12 bases between the two germline ends. The CDR3 protein is CASSLGGEGAEAFF. CDR3 in DNA: TGTGCCAGCAGTTTAGGGGGCGAGGGCGCTGAAGCTTTCTTT.

In this sample, this clonotype turned up many times. The chain joins TRBV7-2 to TRBJ2-1; D is unresolved. CDR3 length: 16 residues. Germline V gene lookup returns CDR1 SGHTA and CDR2 FQGNSA. Trimming took off 2 bases at V and 1 base at J, with 12 bases between the two ends. CDR3 region: CASSLSFSASYNEQFF. In DNA, the CDR3 is TGTGCCAGCAGCTTATCTTTTTCCGCTTCCTACAATGAGCAGTTCTTC.

In this sample, this clonotype turned up many times. DNA for the CDR3: TGCAGTGCTAGTAGAAGCGGTTCTAGCACAGATACGCAGTATTTT. Translated, it gives CSASRSGSSTDTQYF. The chain has TRBV20-1 and TRBJ2-3; weak D call: TRBD2 (5 bases). Trimming took 3 bases from V and 0 from J, leaving 13 bases between them. CDR1 DFQATT and CDR2 SNEGSKA come from the germline V gene (reference sequence). The CDR3 loop spans 15 amino acids.

This clonotype was counted ten times or more. This chain links TRBV20-1 with TRBJ2-7; weak D call: TRBD2 (5 bases). CDR1 is DFQATT and CDR2 is SNEGSKA in the germline V gene (reference sequence). This CDR3 has 12 residues. Deletions cut 0 bases from V and 5 bases from J, with 8 bases between. The CDR3 DNA reads TGCAGTGCTAGAGATGGGAGAAACGAGCAGTACTTC. Its protein product is CSARDGRNEQYF.

This CDR3 reads CASSLRSPGLVTEQYF. Here the CDR3 DNA reads TGTGCCAGCAGCTTAAGGTCACCGGGACTAGTCACCGAGCAGTACTTC. The chain employs TRBV11-2 and TRBJ2-7, with 8 bases lining up with TRBD2. Trimming removed 2 bases from V and 6 bases from J; junction bases left unmatched: 12. The CDR3 length is 16 residues. The germline V gene has CDR1 SGHAT and CDR2 FQNNGV. Filled out from reference TRBV11-2 and TRBJ2-7, the complete variable domain reads EAGVAQSPRYKIIEKRQSVAFWCNPISGHATLYWYQQILGQGPKLLIQFQNNGVVDDSQLPKDRFSAERLKGVDSTLKIQPAKLEDSAVYLCASSLRSPGLVTEQYFGPGTRLTVT.

The table lists this clonotype with a few counts. The V gene is TRBV4-1, the J gene TRBJ1-2; D possibly corresponds to TRBD1 (6 bases). Trimming took off 4 bases at V and 6 bases at J, with 15 bases between the two ends. The CDR3 has 14 residues. Germline V CDR1 and CDR2: MGHRA, YSYEKL. The CDR3 loop reads CASSPVQGLDGYTF. In DNA form, the CDR3 reads TGCGCCAGCAGCCCTGTACAGGGATTGGATGGCTACACCTTC.

The V gene is TRBV3-1, the J gene TRBJ2-1, with 11 nucleotides matching TRBD2. In germline, CDR1 is LGHDT, CDR2 YNNKEL (reference sequence). The V gene end was trimmed by 4 bases and the J gene end by 4 bases; junction bases not matched to a gene: 9. The CDR3 consists of 17 residues. The CDR3 DNA reads TGTGCCAGCAGCCCAAAAACCGGGACTAGCGGATACAATGAGCAGTTCTTC. Encoded protein: CASSPKTGTSGYNEQFF.

The chain carries TRBV12-3 or TRBV12-4 and TRBJ2-4; TRBD1 aligns across 8 bases. The CDR3 runs to 14 residues. Trimming at V came to 5 bases and at J to 2 bases, leaving 2 bases not matched to a gene. CDR3 region: CASSDRGTKNIQYF. CDR3 nucleotides: TGTGCCAGCAGTGACAGGGGCACCAAAAACATTCAGTACTTC.

This clonotype was counted between two and nine times. The rearrangement uses TRBV29-1 and TRBJ1-2; D is perhaps TRBD1 (5 bases). Looked up from germline, CDR1 is SQVTM and CDR2 is ANQGSEA. V lost 5 bases to trimming and J lost 5 bases, with 12 bases between them. This CDR3 region has 12 residues. This CDR3 is CSVWGGGYGYTF. In DNA form, the CDR3 reads TGCAGCGTTTGGGGGGGAGGGTATGGCTACACCTTC.

In this sample, this clonotype turned up many times. The CDR3 region is CASSPRTGVQYNEQFF. The CDR3 DNA sequence: TGTGCCAGCTCACCCAGGACCGGGGTCCAATACAATGAGCAGTTCTTC. The J gene is TRBJ2-1, the V gene TRBV18, with a tentative D call TRBD2 (5 bases). The germline V and J ends were trimmed by 3 bases and 4 bases, with 16 bases remaining between them. CDR1 KGHSH and CDR2 LQKENI come from the germline V gene. CDR3 length: 16 residues.

This chain uses TRBV11-2 with TRBJ1-6; D ambiguous. The germline V and J ends were trimmed by 5 bases and 9 bases, with 14 bases remaining between them. The CDR3 loop spans 14 amino acids. Per germline, CDR1 SGHAT and CDR2 FQNNGV. The CDR3 nucleotides are TGTGCCAGCAGCCCGGATGTGGGAAGTTCACCCCTCCACTTT. Translating it yields CASSPDVGSSPLHF.

The chain uses TRBV28 and TRBJ2-3, with TRBD1 matching 7 bases. Germline-derived CDR1 and CDR2 are MDHEN and SYDVKM. The CDR3 runs to 14 residues. Trimming cost V 6 bases and J 2 bases; bases outside gene matches: 5. The CDR3 loop reads CASSSRGTTDTQYF. CDR3 nucleotide sequence: TGTGCCAGCAGCTCCAGGGGGACCACAGATACGCAGTATTTT.

The chain has TRBV12-3 or TRBV12-4 and TRBJ2-1; 11 bases map to TRBD2. The V segment lost 2 bases and the J segment 7 bases; nucleotides outside the gene matches: 4. This CDR3 is 15 amino acids long. The CDR3 nucleotides are TGTGCCAGCAGTTTATCTAGCGGGAGGTTAAATGAGCAGTTCTTC. Translated: CASSLSSGRLNEQFF.

V and J are TRBV4-2 and TRBJ2-7; tentative D call: TRBD2 (6 bases). The CDR3 consists of 14 residues. Trimming removed 4 bases from V and 8 bases from J, with 18 bases in between. From germline, CDR1 is LGHNA and CDR2 YNFKEQ. The CDR3 DNA reads as TGTGCCAGCAGCCTCGGGGACTCCCGGAATAAGCAGTACTTC. This codes for CASSLGDSRNKQYF.

This clonotype appeared a few times. One base away lies a much larger clone, so this may be a sequencing read error. The V gene is TRBV11-2, the J gene TRBJ2-3; possible D gene TRBD2, 6 bases. Looked up from germline, CDR1 is SGHAT and CDR2 is FQNNGV. The V and J ends lost 5 bases and 1 base respectively, with 10 bases between them. The CDR3 runs to 14 residues. CDR3 residues: CASSPRGGTDTQYF. Here the CDR3 DNA reads TGTGCCAGCAGCCCCCGCGGGGGCACAGATACGCAGTATTTT.

The chain is built from TRBV24-1 and TRBJ2-7; TRBD1 agrees at 9 bases. Germline values: CDR1 KGHDR, CDR2 SFDVKD. There are 13 residues in the CDR3. The V segment lost 7 bases and the J segment 6 bases; nucleotides outside the gene matches: 6. In DNA form, the CDR3 reads TGTGCCACCAGCTACCGGGACAGGGTCGAGCAGTACTTC. It codes for CATSYRDRVEQYF.

In this sample, this clonotype turned up many times. This rearrangement joins TRBV30 to TRBJ1-3, with D perhaps matching TRBD1 (5 bases). V lost 3 bases to trimming and J lost 5 bases, with 23 bases between them. The CDR3 is made up of 17 amino acids. Germline values: CDR1 GTSNPN, CDR2 SVGIG (reference sequence). The CDR3 sequence: CAWSPIRDRLLRNTIYF. The DNA for the CDR3 is TGTGCCTGGAGCCCTATCAGAGACAGATTATTGAGAAACACCATATATTTT.

This clonotype was found many times. The V call is TRBV20-1, the J call TRBJ2-5; TRBD1 matches at 9 bases. Trimming removed 6 bases from V and 7 bases from J; junction bases left unmatched: 12. Germline V gives CDR1 DFQATT, CDR2 SNEGSKA (reference sequence). The CDR3 sequence is 14 residues long. CDR3 residues: CSAGGTGMEGTQYF. The CDR3 coding sequence is TGCAGTGCCGGAGGGACAGGGATGGAAGGGACCCAGTACTTC.

The chain joins TRBV7-8 to TRBJ2-5, with D perhaps TRBD1 (6 bases). The CDR3 is made up of 15 amino acids. Germline loops: CDR1 SGHVS, CDR2 FQNEAQ. Trimming pared 1 base from V and 5 bases from J, leaving 14 bases between. The CDR3 loop reads CASSLDRAVVETQYF. The CDR3 nucleotides read TGTGCCAGCAGCTTAGACAGGGCAGTGGTTGAGACCCAGTACTTC.

There are a few counts of this clonotype. This sequence joins TRBV7-2 and TRBJ2-5; D not resolved. The ends were cut back, 3 bases at V and 2 bases at J, with 7 bases in the middle. This CDR3 is 13 amino acids long. CDR1 is SGHTA, CDR2 FQGNSA, per germline. CDR3 bases: TGTGCCAGCAGCTTCTCAGAGCAAGAGACCCAGTACTTC. Its translation: CASSFSEQETQYF.

This clonotype occurred many times. The chain recombines TRBV15 with TRBJ1-1, with 7 bases identical to TRBD1. Germline CDR1 and CDR2: LNHNV and YYDKDF (reference sequence). V lost 2 bases, J lost 1 base, and 4 bases stayed unmatched. This CDR3 is 15 amino acids long. CDR3 loop: CATSRTRTGNTEAFF. The CDR3 DNA follows: TGTGCCACCAGCAGAACCCGGACAGGGAACACTGAAGCTTTCTTT.

The sample holds a few counts of this clonotype. This chain connects TRBV20-1 to TRBJ2-7; no firm D call. Germline CDR1 reads DFQATT; CDR2 reads SNEGSKA (reference sequence). With 0 bases removed from V and 7 bases from J, the gap between germline ends came to 10 bases. This CDR3 region has 12 residues. The CDR3 spells CSARDITLEQYF. The CDR3 coding sequence is TGCAGTGCTAGAGATATCACTCTGGAGCAGTACTTC.

V usage is TRBV20-1 and J usage is TRBJ2-2; 8 positions match TRBD1. Germline assignment: CDR1 DFQATT and CDR2 SNEGSKA (reference sequence). This CDR3 is built from 16 residues. The V and J ends lost 6 bases and 1 base, in that order; junction bases with no gene match: 10. CDR3 protein: CSASNAGTGNTGELFF. The CDR3 nucleotides are TGCAGTGCGAGCAACGCCGGGACAGGGAACACCGGGGAGCTGTTTTTT.

In its sample, this clonotype was seen many times. The chain employs TRBV7-9 and TRBJ2-7; 7 nucleotides agree with TRBD2. CDR1 and CDR2 from the germline V gene are SEHNR and FQNEAQ (reference sequence). The ends lost 5 bases at V and 0 bases at J; junction bases unmatched: 10. The CDR3 totals 16 residues. CDR3 DNA sequence: TGTGCCAGCAGCCGACCAGGAGCGGGGTACTCCTACGAGCAGTACTTC. Translated: CASSRPGAGYSYEQYF.

The J gene is TRBJ2-6, the V gene TRBV7-2; D may be TRBD2 (5 bases). In germline, CDR1 is SGHTA, CDR2 FQGNSA. Trimming pared 4 bases from V and 5 bases from J, leaving 12 bases between. The CDR3 consists of 15 residues. For the CDR3, the DNA is TGTGCCAGCAGCTCGTTGAGAGGGCGGGCCAACGTCCTGACTTTC. It is translated as CASSSLRGRANVLTF.

This clonotype was counted only a few times. This rearrangement joins TRBV5-1 to TRBJ2-7; a possible D gene is TRBD1 (6 bases). This CDR3 has 15 residues. In germline, CDR1 is SGHRS, CDR2 YFSETQ. V was clipped by 1 base and J by 0 bases, with 11 bases between them. CDR3 loop: CASSLRDTSSYEQYF. The CDR3 DNA reads as TGCGCCAGCAGCTTGAGGGACACGAGCTCCTACGAGCAGTACTTC.

This clonotype was counted ten times or more. This chain links TRBV5-1 with TRBJ2-2; 10 nucleotides match TRBD2. V lost 2 bases and J lost 3; bases outside the gene matches: 4. This CDR3 region has 16 residues. CDR1 is SGHRS and CDR2 is YFSETQ in the germline V gene. This chain's CDR3 is CASSFAGTSDTGELFF. The CDR3 DNA reads as TGCGCCAGCAGCTTCGCCGGGACTAGCGACACCGGGGAGCTGTTTTTT.